The 31 T cell receptor beta chains below come from one sample, sequenced in a study of patients and donors after allogeneic stem cell transplantation. TCRdb reanalysed the RT-PCR reads using MiXCR and keeps one entry per CDR3 protein. The repertoire holds about a million distinct CDR3 sequences, roughly 18% seen once, with 6% in the top ten. Sample: blood, either unsorted or a sorted T cell fraction (not recorded which). These receptors were obtained from a human donor who was either an allogeneic HSCT recipient or a stem cell or donor lymphocyte infusion donor (not recorded which). It is not recorded whose cells these are; they may come from a transplant donor.

This clonotype was counted at least ten times. The rearrangement joins TRBV6-1 to TRBJ2-1; 9 positions match TRBD2. The V and J ends lost 5 bases and 4 bases, in that order; junction bases with no gene match: 6. Germline CDR1 and CDR2: MNHNS and SASEGT. CDR3 length: 15 residues. The CDR3 protein is CASSLSGGPYNEQFF. In nucleotides, the CDR3 is TGTGCCAGCAGTCTAAGCGGGGGGCCGTACAATGAGCAGTTCTTC.

This clonotype was counted only a few times. This chain uses TRBV7-2 with TRBJ2-5; D perhaps matches TRBD2 (6 bases). Trimming left V 6 bases short and J 2 bases short, with 16 bases between. This CDR3 region has 15 residues. The germline gives CDR1 SGHTA, CDR2 FQGNSA. The CDR3 DNA sequence: TGTGCCAGCAGGATTAACCGGGACTTGCAAGAGACCCAGTACTTC. This sequence encodes CASRINRDLQETQYF.

The chain joins TRBV20-1 to TRBJ2-2; D may correspond to TRBD1 or TRBD2 (5 bases each). V dropped 4 bases and J dropped 3 bases, with 27 bases sitting between them. Germline loops: CDR1 DFQATT, CDR2 SNEGSKA (reference sequence). The CDR3 is 19 amino acids. The CDR3 DNA reads TGCAGTGCTATCACCTTCAACGTCCCCCACGGGACCTACACCGGGGAGCTGTTTTTT. Amino acids: CSAITFNVPHGTYTGELFF.

This clonotype has only a few counts. Here the CDR3 reads CASSLASGTKGSNEQFF. For the CDR3, the DNA is TGTGCCAGCAGCTTAGCATCTGGGACTAAAGGGAGCAATGAGCAGTTCTTC. The chain recombines TRBV7-2 with TRBJ2-1; 7 bases line up with TRBD2. Germline V gene sequence: CDR1 SGHTA, CDR2 FQGNSA. After removal of 0 bases from V and 6 bases from J, the junction contained 11 bases not matched to a gene. The CDR3 loop spans 17 amino acids. The variable domain in full, completed from reference TRBV7-2 and TRBJ2-1, reads GAGVSQSPSNKVTEKGKDVELRCDPISGHTALYWYRQSLGQGLEFLIYFQGNSAPDKSGLPSDRFSAERTGGSVSTLTIQRTQQEDSAVYLCASSLASGTKGSNEQFFGPGTRLTVL.

The rearrangement joins TRBV5-1 to TRBJ1-2, with unresolved D. The V and J ends lost 4 bases and 7 bases respectively, with 20 bases between them. Per the germline V gene, CDR1 is SGHRS and CDR2 is YFSETQ. There are 15 residues in the CDR3. CDR3 residues: CASSPGRAGVGGYTF. The CDR3, as DNA: TGCGCCAGCAGCCCGGGGAGGGCGGGCGTCGGTGGCTACACCTTC. Combining the CDR3 with reference TRBV5-1 and TRBJ1-2 gives the whole variable domain KAGVTQTPRYLIKTRGQQVTLSCSPISGHRSVSWYQQTPGQGLQFLFEYFSETQRNKGNFPGRFSGRQFSNSRSEMNVSTLELGDSALYLCASSPGRAGVGGYTFGSGTRLTVV.

This clonotype has a count of ten or more. The CDR3 spells CSAQGSLDTEAFF. The CDR3 nucleotides read TGCAGTGCTCAGGGTTCTTTGGACACTGAAGCTTTCTTT. The genes are TRBV20-1 and TRBJ1-1, with D perhaps TRBD1 (5 bases). The CDR3 spans 13 residues. Trimming took off 5 bases at V and 3 bases at J, with 13 bases between the two ends. Germline V gives CDR1 DFQATT, CDR2 SNEGSKA (reference sequence).

For this clonotype: This likely comes from a read error, as the CDR3 has no conserved phenylalanine or tryptophan at its end. The chain joins TRBV5-6 to TRBJ2-1; 8 nucleotides align to TRBD2. There are 15 residues in the CDR3. Germline V gene lookup returns CDR1 SGHDT and CDR2 YYEEEE. V was clipped by 3 bases and J by 3 bases; unmatched bases: 5. The CDR3 protein is CASSYGGTSYNEQFS. For the CDR3, the DNA is TGTGCCAGCAGCTATGGGGGGACTAGCTACAATGAGCAGTTCTCC.

This chain connects TRBV9 to TRBJ2-3, with TRBD2 matching 7 bases. Germline trimming cut 0 bases from V and 8 bases from J; bases unmatched to any gene: 9. Germline loops: CDR1 SGDLS, CDR2 YYNGEE. This CDR3 is built from 15 residues. The CDR3 bases are TGTGCCAGCAGCGTAGCTGGCAGGGAGGGAGGTACGCAGTATTTT. Its protein is CASSVAGREGGTQYF.

This clonotype has more than one count but fewer than ten. J is TRBJ1-4 and V is TRBV18; the D is unclear. This CDR3 has 14 residues. CDR1 is KGHSH and CDR2 is LQKENI in the germline V gene. Trimming took 5 bases from V and 2 from J, leaving 9 bases between them. CDR3: CASSGGLTNEKLFF. The DNA for the CDR3 is TGTGCCAGCTCAGGAGGATTGACTAATGAAAAACTGTTTTTT.

This clonotype was detected a few times. CDR3 region: CSVGTDLMNTEAFF. DNA for the CDR3: TGCAGCGTTGGGACAGACCTCATGAACACTGAAGCTTTCTTT. The chain joins TRBV29-1 to TRBJ1-1; a weak D match, TRBD1 (6 bases). The V gene's germline CDR1 is SQVTM and CDR2 ANQGSEA. The CDR3 spans 14 residues. Trimming cost V 4 bases and J 0 bases, with 12 bases left between them. The entire variable domain, with the rest obtained from reference TRBV29-1 and TRBJ1-1, is as follows: SAVISQKPSRDICQRGTSLTIQCQVDSQVTMMFWYRQQPGQSLTLIATANQGSEATYESGFVIDKFPISRPNLTFSTLTVSNMSPEDSSIYLCSVGTDLMNTEAFFGQGTRLTVV.

This clonotype was seen only a few times. The chain couples TRBV29-1 to TRBJ2-3; D remains ambiguous. With 4 bases removed from V and 6 bases from J, the gap between germline ends came to 8 bases. There are 11 residues in the CDR3. The germline V gene has CDR1 SQVTM and CDR2 ANQGSEA. This CDR3 is CSVVGYDTQYF. The CDR3 DNA follows: TGCAGCGTTGTGGGCTATGATACGCAGTATTTT.

The J gene is TRBJ1-5, the V gene TRBV4-1, with TRBD1 as a possible D gene (6 bases). V lost 1 base and J lost 6, with 13 bases in between. The CDR3 is made up of 15 amino acids. CDR1 and CDR2 (germline): MGHRA, YSYEKL. CDR3 DNA: TGCGCCAGCAGCCAAGTGTGGGGGCTGATTCAGCCCCAGCATTTT. Translated, it gives CASSQVWGLIQPQHF.

Many counts were recorded for this clonotype. The chain employs TRBV5-1 and TRBJ2-1; TRBD2 is a possible D gene (6 bases). Trimming took 3 bases from V and 1 from J, leaving 11 bases between them. This CDR3 region has 15 residues. Germline V CDR1 and CDR2: SGHRS, YFSETQ. The CDR3 region is CASSSGTGSYNEQFF. CDR3 nucleotides: TGCGCCAGCAGCTCCGGGACTGGATCCTACAATGAGCAGTTCTTC.

This clonotype has only a few counts. The CDR3 bases are TGTGCCAGCACCCGGGGAGGAATGGGGACCGGGGAGCTGTTTTTT. Amino acids: CASTRGGMGTGELFF. V is TRBV12-3 or TRBV12-4 and J is TRBJ2-2; weak D call: TRBD2 (6 bases). This CDR3 has 15 amino acids. Deletions cut 7 bases from V and 5 bases from J, with 17 bases between.

The rearrangement links TRBV7-9 to TRBJ2-7; D is unclear. The CDR3 runs to 11 residues. Germline CDR1 and CDR2: SEHNR and FQNEAQ (reference sequence). V shed 5 bases and J shed 7 bases, with 9 bases lying between them. The CDR3 sequence is CASSPNEEQYF. CDR3 DNA sequence: TGTGCCAGCAGCCCAAATGAGGAGCAGTACTTC. Combining the CDR3 with reference TRBV7-9 and TRBJ2-7 gives the whole variable domain DTGVSQNPRHKITKRGQNVTFRCDPISEHNRLYWYRQTLGQGPEFLTYFQNEAQLEKSRLLSDRFSAERPKGSFSTLEIQRTEQGDSAMYLCASSPNEEQYFGPGTRLTVT.

The gene calls are TRBV4-3 and TRBJ2-3, with 7 bases lining up with TRBD1. The CDR3 covers 16 residues. Germline V lookup: CDR1 LGHNA, CDR2 YSLEER. V lost 4 bases to trimming and J lost 2 bases; unmatched junction nucleotides: 9. The CDR3 DNA reads TGCGCCAGCAGCCCGTCACAGGGGCCACACACAGATACGCAGTATTTT. Amino acid sequence: CASSPSQGPHTDTQYF.

This clonotype was detected only a few times. The junction differs from germline at one of its ends, possibly a read error. The chain recombines TRBV5-1 with TRBJ2-7, with D tentatively TRBD1 (6 bases). The CDR3 has 14 residues. Germline-derived CDR1 and CDR2 are SGHRS and YFSETQ. The CDR3 DNA reads as TGCGCCAGCACCACTGATCCAGGGGTCTACAAGCAGTACTTC. This codes for CASTTDPGVYKQYF.

This clonotype has only a few counts. The chain is built from TRBV11-2 and TRBJ2-3; D gene ambiguous. Between the trimmed V and J ends, which lost 6 bases and 0 bases, there was a span of 7 bases. The CDR3 has 13 amino acids. Germline CDR1 reads SGHAT; CDR2 reads FQNNGV. The CDR3 loop reads CASSYDSTDTQYF. CDR3 bases: TGTGCCAGCAGTTATGACAGCACAGATACGCAGTATTTT.

The rearrangement joins TRBV29-1 to TRBJ1-1; TRBD1 aligns across 12 bases. V shed 4 bases and J 7 bases; nucleotides not matched to a gene: 7. The CDR3 length is 14 residues. Germline V CDR1 and CDR2: SQVTM, ANQGSEA. The chain's CDR3 is CSVGGTGGENEAFF. Written as DNA, the CDR3 is TGCAGCGTTGGAGGGACAGGGGGCGAAAATGAAGCTTTCTTT.

This clonotype has at least ten counts. The chain recombines TRBV7-9 with TRBJ2-5; D is perhaps TRBD1 (6 bases). The germline V gene has CDR1 SEHNR and CDR2 FQNEAQ (reference sequence). Trimming took off 5 bases at V and 2 bases at J, with 12 bases between the two ends. The CDR3 consists of 14 residues. The CDR3 DNA sequence: TGTGCCAGCAGCCCCTACAGGGATCAAGAGACCCAGTACTTC. Its translation: CASSPYRDQETQYF.

The V and J genes are TRBV3-1 and TRBJ2-1; no reliable D call. From germline, CDR1 is LGHDT and CDR2 YNNKEL (reference sequence). The CDR3 length is 14 residues. The germline V and J ends were trimmed by 9 bases and 9 bases, with 21 bases remaining between them. CDR3 bases: TGTGCCAGTCAGCCATCGGCCCCAGGCAGTGAGCAGTTCTTC. This codes for CASQPSAPGSEQFF.

This clonotype was detected only a few times. The genes are TRBV6-1 and TRBJ2-7; D might be TRBD1 (5 bases). CDR3 length: 15 residues. Germline assignment: CDR1 MNHNS and CDR2 SASEGT. V was cut by 10 bases and J by 1 base, with 20 bases left in between. The CDR3 protein is CATTGQVLPSYEQYF. The CDR3 DNA reads TGTGCCACCACAGGTCAGGTCCTACCATCCTACGAGCAGTACTTC.

There are a few counts of this clonotype. The chain joins TRBV20-1 to TRBJ2-7; no reliable D call. The V gene's germline CDR1 is DFQATT and CDR2 SNEGSKA (reference sequence). CDR3 size: 15 residues. V was cut by 3 bases and J by 2 bases, with 17 bases left in between. Here the CDR3 DNA reads TGCAGTGCTAGGGACCCCCAGGCCTCCCCCTACGAGCAGTACTTC. It is translated as CSARDPQASPYEQYF.

This clonotype was recorded a few times. This chain joins TRBV5-6 and TRBJ2-1; a weak D match, TRBD2 (7 bases). Trimming pared 4 bases from V and 2 bases from J, leaving 19 bases between. The CDR3 runs to 17 residues. The germline CDR1 and CDR2 sequences are SGHDT and YYEEEE. The CDR3, as DNA: TGTGCCAGCAGCCTGGGGGCAGGAGGGAGGGCCTACAATGAGCAGTTCTTC. Residues: CASSLGAGGRAYNEQFF.

This clonotype was observed at least ten times. V is TRBV6-4 and J is TRBJ2-7, with D hard to call. This CDR3 has 14 amino acids. The V end lost 6 bases, the J end lost 0 bases, and 12 bases lay between the germline ends. CDR1 is MRHNA, CDR2 SNTAGT, per germline. The CDR3 DNA sequence: TGTGCCAGCAGCAGACCTCGCAGCTCCTACGAGCAGTACTTC. Protein sequence: CASSRPRSSYEQYF.

With regard to this clonotype: It may be a read error: a sequence one base away is much more abundant. The chain is built from TRBV5-1 and TRBJ1-6; no reliable D call. Germline V gives CDR1 SGHRS, CDR2 YFSETQ. This CDR3 is 14 amino acids long. Trimming left V 2 bases short and J 7 bases short, with 10 bases between. DNA of the CDR3: TGCGCCAGCAGCTTCCCAGAAAGGAATTCACCCCTCCACTTT. Protein sequence: CASSFPERNSPLHF.

The J gene is TRBJ2-7, the V gene TRBV5-6, with a weak D call TRBD1 (7 bases). The CDR3 consists of 14 residues. Germline V CDR1 and CDR2: SGHDT, YYEEEE. V lost 0 bases and J lost 5, with 12 bases in between. CDR3 in amino acids: CASSLGPGGHEQYF. The CDR3 DNA reads as TGTGCCAGCAGCTTGGGTCCAGGGGGGCACGAGCAGTACTTC.

This clonotype was picked up one time. This chain links TRBV20-1 with TRBJ1-1; D gene unclear. CDR3 length: 12 residues. The germline CDR1 and CDR2 sequences are DFQATT and SNEGSKA (reference sequence). Trimming removed 5 bases at V and 1 base at J, with 8 bases between. CDR3 coding DNA: TGCAGTGCTCTTCAGCCGAACACTGAAGCTTTCTTT. This gives the protein CSALQPNTEAFF.

This clonotype appeared many times. The chain combines TRBV7-9 with TRBJ1-6; the D is unclear. The CDR3 runs 13 residues. The V end was cut by 6 bases, the J end by 7 bases, with 10 bases between. Per germline, CDR1 SEHNR and CDR2 FQNEAQ (reference sequence). CDR3 nucleotide sequence: TGTGCCAGCAGTTTGGTTCCGAATTCACCCCTCCACTTT. It translates to CASSLVPNSPLHF.

The chain links TRBV6-2 or TRBV6-3 to TRBJ2-3; D gene unclear. In germline, CDR1 is MNHEY, CDR2 SVGEGT. The V end lost 5 bases, the J end lost 6 bases, and 15 bases lay between the germline ends. The CDR3 sequence is 14 residues long. The CDR3 is CASSKGTKTDTQYF. The DNA of the CDR3 is TGTGCCAGCAGTAAGGGAACAAAGACGGATACGCAGTATTTT.

This chain joins TRBV4-3 and TRBJ2-2; D is unresolved. Germline CDR1 is LGHNA and CDR2 is YSLEER. With 1 base removed from V and 6 bases from J, the gap between germline ends came to 9 bases. This CDR3 has 14 residues. The CDR3 nucleotides are TGCGCCAGCAGCCAAGGGCTCCGATCCGGGGAGCTGTTTTTT. Its translation is CASSQGLRSGELFF.